This TCR beta chain emerged from a study of vaccination effects on CD4 cells after COVID-19. CDR1 is KGHDR, CDR2 SFDVKD, per germline. The CDR3 consists of 14 residues. J was trimmed by 0 bases and V by 7 bases; bases with no gene match: 3. Study-level findings and limits: Convalescent patients were few in the study, and early post-infection timepoints were absent. Only a single clone (1 of 255 vaccine-induced clones in healthy vaccinees) cross-reacted with common cold coronaviruses. Late post-vaccination samples showed marked contraction of infection- and vaccine-induced clones.

Cells that had been cultured for ten to eleven days were the source of isolated CD4+ T cells. Each culture had half its medium swapped for IL-2 medium on days 3 and 7. The data were produced by immunoSEQ multiplex PCR, yet TCRdb's version contains in-frame clones alone and is incomplete. The table has about 74,000 clones, roughly four fifths seen once. On this clone: No antigen is known for it.

The TCR originated in a human donor who received a COVID-19 vaccine. V usage is TRBV24-1 and J usage is TRBJ2-3; 7 nucleotides agree with TRBD1. The source material was CD4+ T cells from PBMCs cultured without peptide, sampled before COVID-19 vaccination. The CDR3 reads CATRTGESTDTQYF. In nucleotides, the CDR3 is TGTGCCACCAGAACAGGGGAAAGCACAGATACGCAGTATTTT.